This T cell receptor beta chain was obtained from a study of CD4+ T cells in melanoma. The CDR3 has 14 residues. V shed 5 bases, J shed 7 bases, and the junction held 5 bases outside the gene matches. Per germline, CDR1 LNHDA and CDR2 SQIVND (reference sequence). TCRdb's table, derived via immunoSEQ multiplex PCR, lists solely in-frame clones and lacks some. This sample yields roughly 140,000 clones, of which about 90% are seen a single time; more than 1.5% belongs to the top ten. The chain recombines TRBV19 with TRBJ1-6; 7 bases line up with TRBD1. The source is a human donor with melanoma. CDR3 nucleotide sequence: TGTGCCAGTAGTTTGGGACAGACGAATTCACCCCTCCACTTT. Translation: CASSLGQTNSPLHF.